The entry that follows covers one T cell receptor beta chain sequence. The antigen it binds to is not known. Within one base of it there is no much larger clone, and no base qualities were kept. CDR1 and CDR2 are read off the germline V gene as MDHEN and SYDVKM. V and J lose 3 bases and 1 base, and a span of 6 bases separates them. The CDR3, from cysteine to phenylalanine, totals 13 residues. The retained sequence is limited to the CDR3, 39 bases, with the frame set at the first base. The CDR3 regions of human TCRbeta chains were subjected to immunosequencing. The study's own analysis went as follows. TCRs in the repertoires were compared against a reference library of SARS-CoV-2-specific TCRs that had been generated with the MIRA antigen-specificity platform. Breadth meant the fraction of unique TCRs that were SARS-CoV-2-associated, whereas depth meant the fraction of total T cells that were SARS-CoV-2-associated. Each spike-specific TCR was assigned to its reactive spike region and to a CD4 or CD8 class using the MIRA data. Log10-transformed breadth and depth values were compared by one-way ANOVA with Sidak's multiple comparisons tests. This is the immuneACCESS table as TCRdb keeps it, with only in-frame sequences that have V and J called. A part of the clones is gone; compared with another copy, unresolved V genes explain less than half, and the rest is unexplained. Clonal size and the V and J genes are those of that table, whereas D and trimming came from the DNA. The sample includes fewer than 95,000 clones, with about 88% observed a single time. The biggest ten clones account for about 6.1% of the sample.

The source of the sample is a study of T cell responses to AZD1222 COVID-19 vaccine (dated by TCRdb to 2020 to 2022). For the study in its entirety: A total of just over 230 trial participants underwent TCR sequencing, of whom around 210 had received two doses of AZD1222 and some 25 had received two doses of the MenACWY control vaccine. Enrollment into the trials was organized by age into subgroups of 18-55, 56-69 and 70-plus years, and those subgroups contained approximately 150, 30 and 60 TCR-sequenced participants, respectively.

The sample's time point label, decoded: about 28 days (+/-7) after the second vaccine dose. AZD1222 recipients whose second dose came at about 4 weeks and those whose second dose came at about 12 weeks were combined into one group, since spike-specific TCR depth and breadth did not differ between the two schedules. Vaccinee samples came from UK trials COV001 and COV002, including a single-blind randomized controlled phase 2/3 trial of AZD1222 (ChAdOx1 nCoV-19) in healthy adults. For TCRbeta chain sequencing, PBMC samples from trial participants were taken at day 0 and at day 28 after the second dose. Beyond this particular receptor, the publication reports: Conclusions about previously exposed vaccinees were limited because only a handful of AZD1222 recipients were SARS-CoV-2 seropositive at baseline. The 56-69-year group was small, and its depth increase did not reach significance, likely because of low power. Because no day 14 peak-response samples were available, the repertoires could be characterized only after the peak T cell response. Reportedly, almost half of the unique spike-specific TCRs recognized epitopes lying outside the regions that are mutated in the B.1.351 and B.1.1.7 variants. Participants were mostly white British and included more females than males, and it was suggested by the authors that clonal diversity may have been underestimated. Spike-specific TCR breadth and depth rose significantly after two AZD1222 doses compared with day 0 and with MenACWY recipients. The whole spike protein was spanned by vaccine-associated CD4 TCRs, and dominant responses were seen in regions 160-218 and 743-854.

The clonotype originates from an adult who received the AZD1222 COVID-19 vaccine. The sequenced sample was peripheral blood, obtained 28 days after the second AZD1222 dose. Rearrangement joined TRBV28 to TRBJ1-1, with the D gene call left open. The DNA sequence reads TGTGCCAGCAGTTTGTCGGGGAACACTGAAGCTTTCTTT. It translates to CASSLSGNTEAFF.